This entry lists 27 T cell receptor beta chains sequenced from one sample in a study of T cells in localized non-small cell lung cancer. Profiling relied on immunoSEQ multiplex PCR, and the TCRdb table lists in-frame clones only, not all of them. The data show tens of thousands of clones, 70% to 90% seen once. The specimen comprised peripheral blood, sampled before any cancer treatment. Receptors originate from a male donor aged 60 or over with stage I squamous cell lung carcinoma.

The gene calls are TRBV18 and TRBJ1-2; TRBD1 matches 10 bases. Germline loops: CDR1 KGHSH, CDR2 LQKENI. The trim removed 2 bases at V and 4 bases at J, leaving 1 base unmatched. CDR3 length: 14 amino acids. CDR3 protein: CASSPGTGAYGYTF. CDR3 bases: TGTGCCAGCTCACCAGGGACAGGGGCCTATGGCTACACCTTC.

This chain links TRBV5-1 with TRBJ1-1; no clear D gene. CDR3 length: 12 residues. Trimming shortened V by 1 base and J by 2 bases, and 3 bases separated the two germline ends. Germline assignment: CDR1 SGHRS and CDR2 YFSETQ. Here the CDR3 reads CASSLKNTEAFF. CDR3 DNA sequence: TGCGCCAGCAGCTTGAAAAACACTGAAGCTTTCTTT.

J is TRBJ2-5 and V is TRBV7-8; 7 positions match TRBD1. This CDR3 is 16 amino acids long. V dropped 4 bases and J dropped 2; count of bases not matched to a gene: 10. Per germline, CDR1 SGHVS and CDR2 FQNEAQ. The CDR3 bases are TGTGCCAGCAGCTCTTACGCGACAGGGCCGCAAGAGACCCAGTACTTC. Translation: CASSSYATGPQETQYF.

The V call is TRBV11-1, the J call TRBJ1-2, with 11 bases fitting TRBD1. The CDR3 has 13 amino acids. J lost 8 bases, V lost 5 bases, and 4 bases had no gene match. Germline assignment: CDR1 SGHAT and CDR2 FQDESV (reference sequence). The CDR3 reads CASSPGQGAGYTF. The CDR3 DNA follows: TGTGCCAGCAGCCCCGGACAGGGGGCCGGCTACACCTTC.

The V and J genes are TRBV10-3 and TRBJ1-6; 10 bases align to TRBD1. From germline, CDR1 is ENHRY and CDR2 SYGVKD. The V and J ends lost 10 bases and 7 bases, in that order; junction bases with no gene match: 7. The CDR3 is made up of 14 amino acids. This chain's CDR3 is CASRDRGNNSPLHF. The DNA for the CDR3 is TGTGCCAGCCGGGACAGGGGAAACAATTCACCCCTCCACTTT.

The rearrangement uses TRBV28 and TRBJ1-2; the D is unclear. The V and J ends lost 4 bases and 7 bases respectively, with 13 bases between them. The CDR3 has 13 amino acids. Germline CDR1 is MDHEN and CDR2 is SYDVKM. The DNA of the CDR3 is TGTGCCAGCAGTTCCCCTCCCCGGGGTGGCTACACCTTC. It is translated as CASSSPPRGGYTF.

The chain has TRBV30 and TRBJ1-2; 9 nucleotides agree with TRBD1. This CDR3 has 14 amino acids. After removal of 8 bases from V and 5 bases from J, the junction contained 12 bases not matched to a gene. From germline, CDR1 is GTSNPN and CDR2 SVGIG (reference sequence). The chain's CDR3 is CAREMIGTGYGYTF. CDR3 coding DNA: TGTGCCCGGGAGATGATAGGGACAGGGTATGGCTACACCTTC.

This chain uses TRBV7-9 with TRBJ2-3; tentative D call: TRBD1 (6 bases). Looked up from germline, CDR1 is SEHNR and CDR2 is FQNEAQ (reference sequence). Trimming shortened V by 2 bases and J by 5 bases, and 17 bases separated the two germline ends. This CDR3 spans 16 amino acids. The CDR3 sequence is CASSLMGAELRDTQYF. The DNA of the CDR3 is TGTGCCAGCAGCTTAATGGGGGCCGAACTGAGAGATACGCAGTATTTT.

J is TRBJ2-7 and V is TRBV2; the D gene is possibly TRBD2 (6 bases). There are 14 residues in the CDR3. Trimming pared 6 bases from V and 0 bases from J, leaving 12 bases between. CDR1 SNHLY and CDR2 FYNNEI come from the germline V gene. DNA of the CDR3: TGTGCCAGCAGGGAGGGCGGTAGCTCCTACGAGCAGTACTTC. Its protein is CASREGGSSYEQYF.

CDR3 bases: TGTGCCAGCTCACCAGAGCCGGGGGGGCCGGGAGAGACCCAGTACTTC. Amino acids: CASSPEPGGPGETQYF. The rearrangement joins TRBV18 to TRBJ2-5, with 8 bases matching TRBD2. Per germline, CDR1 KGHSH and CDR2 LQKENI. V was pared by 2 bases and J by 4 bases, with 9 bases of the junction left unmatched. There are 16 residues in the CDR3. The entire variable domain, with the rest obtained from reference TRBV18 and TRBJ2-5, is as follows: NAGVMQNPRHLVRRRGQEARLRCSPMKGHSHVYWYRQLPEEGLKFMVYLQKENIIDESGMPKERFSAEFPKEGPSILRIQQVVRGDSAAYFCASSPEPGGPGETQYFGPGTRLLVL.

This rearrangement joins TRBV28 to TRBJ1-6, with D unresolved. Per the germline V gene, CDR1 is MDHEN and CDR2 is SYDVKM. The CDR3 extends over 15 amino acids. V was shortened by 10 bases and J by 0 bases, with 13 bases between the two germline ends. CDR3 amino acids: CAISASSSYNSPLHF. The CDR3 nucleotides read TGTGCCATATCAGCATCGAGCTCCTATAATTCACCCCTCCACTTT.

The chain joins TRBV28 to TRBJ1-2, with D perhaps matching TRBD1 (5 bases). The CDR3 is 15 residues long. The germline V gene encodes CDR1 MDHEN and CDR2 SYDVKM. V shed 8 bases and J shed 7 bases, with 23 bases lying between them. CDR3 in amino acids: CASAVMQGSSVGYTF. In DNA, the CDR3 is TGTGCCAGCGCCGTGATGCAGGGTAGTTCTGTTGGCTACACCTTC.

This clone was counted between two and nine times. The chain joins TRBV4-3 to TRBJ2-1; 8 bases are shared with TRBD1. V shed 0 bases, J shed 9 bases, and the junction held 4 bases outside the gene matches. The CDR3 extends over 14 amino acids. Germline CDR1 and CDR2: LGHNA and YSLEER. This CDR3 is CASSQDPGQGEQFF. Here the CDR3 DNA reads TGCGCCAGCAGCCAAGATCCCGGACAGGGTGAGCAGTTCTTC.

The CDR3: CASNPSKGYNSPLHF. In DNA, the CDR3 is TGTGCCAGCAATCCCTCGAAGGGGTATAATTCACCCCTCCACTTT. V is TRBV27 and J is TRBJ1-6, with D tentatively TRBD1 (5 bases). Looked up from germline, CDR1 is MNHEY and CDR2 is SMNVEV (reference sequence). The V end lost 7 bases, the J end lost 4 bases, and 14 bases lay between the germline ends. The CDR3 loop spans 15 amino acids.

V usage is TRBV11-2 and J usage is TRBJ2-5; D may match TRBD1 or TRBD2 (6 bases each). Trimming left V 4 bases short and J 4 bases short, with 16 bases between. Germline CDR1 reads SGHAT; CDR2 reads FQNNGV. The CDR3 is 15 amino acids. The chain's CDR3 is CASSSGGRPGETQYF. CDR3 DNA: TGTGCCAGCAGCTCCGGGGGCCGCCCGGGAGAGACCCAGTACTTC.

The chain joins TRBV27 to TRBJ2-3, with D unresolved. CDR3 length equals 12 residues. The V gene's germline CDR1 is MNHEY and CDR2 SMNVEV (reference sequence). The V end was cut by 8 bases, the J end by 7 bases, with 13 bases between. The CDR3 loop reads CASWGSGHTQYF. The CDR3 nucleotides are TGTGCCAGCTGGGGATCGGGCCATACGCAGTATTTT.

The V gene is TRBV30, the J gene TRBJ1-5; no clear D. The CDR3 runs to 13 residues. The germline V and J ends were trimmed by 2 bases and 3 bases, with 8 bases remaining between them. Germline V gene sequence: CDR1 GTSNPN, CDR2 SVGIG (reference sequence). This CDR3 is CAWSQNTNQPQHF. Written as DNA, the CDR3 is TGTGCCTGGAGTCAAAACACCAATCAGCCCCAGCATTTT.

The rearrangement joins TRBV19 to TRBJ2-7; tentatively, D is TRBD1 (6 bases). Trimming removed 3 bases from V and 0 bases from J, with 9 bases in between. This CDR3 region has 14 residues. The germline V gene has CDR1 LNHDA and CDR2 SQIVND (reference sequence). The CDR3 DNA reads TGTGCCAGTAGTATTGGGGGCTCCTCCTACGAGCAGTACTTC. It yields the protein CASSIGGSSYEQYF.

This chain connects TRBV5-1 to TRBJ2-7; D perhaps matches TRBD1 (6 bases). Germline V CDR1 and CDR2: SGHRS, YFSETQ. This CDR3 has 14 residues. V was trimmed by 4 bases and J by 2 bases, leaving 13 bases between them. The CDR3 region has the DNA TGCGCCAGCAGCGACGGACAGTTTGCCTACGAGCAGTACTTC. It encodes CASSDGQFAYEQYF. Looking up the rest from reference TRBV5-1 and TRBJ2-7 gives the full variable domain: KAGVTQTPRYLIKTRGQQVTLSCSPISGHRSVSWYQQTPGQGLQFLFEYFSETQRNKGNFPGRFSGRQFSNSRSEMNVSTLELGDSALYLCASSDGQFAYEQYFGPGTRLTVT.

This chain connects TRBV27 to TRBJ1-6, with 8 bases lining up with TRBD1. CDR1 MNHEY and CDR2 SMNVEV come from the germline V gene (reference sequence). The ends lost 5 bases at V and 10 bases at J; junction bases unmatched: 7. The CDR3 consists of 14 residues. The CDR3 region has the DNA TGTGCCAGCAGTCCTGGGACAGGAGGATCACCCCTCCACTTT. Translating gives CASSPGTGGSPLHF.

The chain links TRBV19 to TRBJ2-4; perhaps TRBD2 as D (6 bases). Per the germline V gene, CDR1 is LNHDA and CDR2 is SQIVND (reference sequence). The CDR3 sequence is 14 residues long. V was shortened by 6 bases and J by 7 bases, with 16 bases between the two germline ends. The CDR3 DNA follows: TGTGCCAGTAGACTCGGCGGGAAGGGTAACATTCAGTACTTC. Amino acid sequence: CASRLGGKGNIQYF.

V and J are TRBV20-1 and TRBJ1-1; D unclear. Trimming stripped 7 bases from V and 0 bases from J, with 6 bases between. The CDR3 consists of 11 residues. Germline CDR1 is DFQATT and CDR2 is SNEGSKA (reference sequence). CDR3 sequence (DNA): TGCAGTGGCCCTCTGAACACTGAAGCTTTCTTT. Its translation: CSGPLNTEAFF.

The chain combines TRBV19 with TRBJ2-3; maybe TRBD1 (6 bases). This CDR3 spans 13 amino acids. The germline CDR1 and CDR2 sequences are LNHDA and SQIVND (reference sequence). V gave up 6 bases and J gave up 7 bases, with 14 bases separating them. The CDR3 nucleotides read TGTGCCAGTAGAGACGCTGGGGGCAATACGCAGTATTTT. It yields the protein CASRDAGGNTQYF. Looking up the rest from reference TRBV19 and TRBJ2-3 gives the full variable domain: DGGITQSPKYLFRKEGQNVTLSCEQNLNHDAMYWYRQDPGQGLRLIYYSQIVNDFQKGDIAEGYSVSREKKESFPLTVTSAQKNPTAFYLCASRDAGGNTQYFGPGTRLTVL.

The V call is TRBV21-1, the J call TRBJ2-7; the table gives TRBD1 as D, unverified against the DNA. TRBV21-1 is a pseudogene locus. The CDR3 spans 16 residues. CDR3 protein: CASSQKAPRCTYEQYF. The CDR3 region has the DNA TGTGCCAGCAGCCAAAAGGCTCCCAGGTGCACCTACGAGCAGTACTTC.

This chain connects TRBV13 to TRBJ2-2; TRBD2 agrees at 14 bases. The CDR3 length is 16 residues. Germline CDR1 and CDR2: PRHDT and FYEKMQ (reference sequence). V shed 5 bases and J 5 bases; nucleotides not matched to a gene: 4. The chain's CDR3 is CASSLRTSGGTGELFF. CDR3 bases: TGTGCCAGCAGCCTAAGGACTAGCGGGGGGACCGGGGAGCTGTTTTTT. The whole variable domain, remainder taken from reference TRBV13 and TRBJ2-2, is AAGVIQSPRHLIKEKRETATLKCYPIPRHDTVYWYQQGPGQDPQFLISFYEKMQSDKGSIPDRFSAQQFSDYHSELNMSSLELGDSALYFCASSLRTSGGTGELFFGEGSRLTVL.

The V call is TRBV5-1, the J call TRBJ2-7, with D hard to call. The germline V and J ends were trimmed by 3 bases and 2 bases, with 6 bases remaining between them. The V gene's germline CDR1 is SGHRS and CDR2 YFSETQ. The CDR3 has 12 residues. Here the CDR3 reads CASSSSAYEQYF. CDR3 DNA: TGCGCCAGCAGCTCCTCGGCCTACGAGCAGTACTTC.

Remarks on this clone: The junction shows a germline mismatch at one end, possibly a read error. The chain employs TRBV20-1 and TRBJ2-7, with D tentatively TRBD1 (5 bases). The CDR3 runs 11 residues. Per germline, CDR1 DFQATT and CDR2 SNEGSKA (reference sequence). The CDR3 loop is CSARVGYRLRF. For the CDR3, the DNA is TGCAGTGCTAGAGTGGGTTACAGGTTAAGATTC.